The next 8 T cell receptor beta chains were all read from a single sample in a study of T cell responses to AZD1222 COVID-19 vaccine. Libraries were prepared by immunoSEQ multiplex PCR; TCRdb keeps only in-frame clonotypes and omits some of them. The sample consists of about 110,000 clones, over 85% of them appearing once. This specimen was peripheral blood, taken on day 0 of MenACWY control vaccination. These receptors came from an adult in good health.

This chain uses TRBV7-6 with TRBJ1-2; D gene unclear. The germline V and J ends were trimmed by 5 bases and 2 bases, with 12 bases remaining between them. CDR1 is SGHVS and CDR2 is FNYEAQ in the germline V gene. The length of the CDR3 is 14 residues. The CDR3 coding sequence is TGTGCCAGCAGCCCACGCCCTGACAACTATGGCTACACCTTC. Translated, it gives CASSPRPDNYGYTF.

This clone appeared once. J is TRBJ2-6 and V is TRBV19, with unresolved D. Germline CDR1 and CDR2: LNHDA and SQIVND (reference sequence). V lost 10 bases and J lost 4, with 11 bases in between. This CDR3 comprises 13 residues. CDR3 nucleotide sequence: TGTGCCACAACCCTTTCGGGGGCCAACGTCCTGACTTTC. Its protein is CATTLSGANVLTF.

V is TRBV19 and J is TRBJ2-3, with TRBD2 identical over 9 bases. Unmatched junction bases numbered 10, after V lost 3 bases and J lost 6 bases. This CDR3 is built from 16 residues. The germline gives CDR1 LNHDA, CDR2 SQIVND (reference sequence). In DNA, the CDR3 is TGTGCCAGTAGTATGCCCCCGGGAGCGGGGGGTGATACGCAGTATTTT. As protein: CASSMPPGAGGDTQYF.

The chain is built from TRBV19 and TRBJ1-6, with D perhaps TRBD1 (6 bases). Germline CDR1 and CDR2: LNHDA and SQIVND (reference sequence). V was shortened by 4 bases and J by 13 bases, with 11 bases between the two germline ends. CDR3 size: 12 residues. CDR3 region: CASSTHQGPLHF. DNA of the CDR3: TGTGCCAGTAGTACGCACCAGGGGCCCCTCCACTTT. Full variable domain (remainder filled in from reference TRBV19 and TRBJ1-6): DGGITQSPKYLFRKEGQNVTLSCEQNLNHDAMYWYRQDPGQGLRLIYYSQIVNDFQKGDIAEGYSVSREKKESFPLTVTSAQKNPTAFYLCASSTHQGPLHFGNGTRLTVT.

The rearrangement links TRBV30 to TRBJ1-4; 9 positions match TRBD1. With V trimmed by 8 bases and J by 4 bases, 11 bases remained unmatched. Germline assignment: CDR1 GTSNPN and CDR2 SVGIG (reference sequence). This CDR3 contains 15 residues. DNA for the CDR3: TGTGCCCTGGAGGGTCCGGGACAGGGTAATGAAAAACTGTTTTTT. Protein: CALEGPGQGNEKLFF.

The rearrangement links TRBV5-5 to TRBJ1-1, with D hard to call. The CDR3 has 18 amino acids. V lost 0 bases and J lost 0, with 18 bases in between. Germline CDR1 reads SGHKS; CDR2 reads YYEKEE (reference sequence). The CDR3 bases are TGTGCCAGCAGCTTGGCCGGGCAGGTAGAGTCCATGAACACTGAAGCTTTCTTT. As protein: CASSLAGQVESMNTEAFF.

The chain combines TRBV29-1 with TRBJ1-1; D gene ambiguous. Deletions cut 4 bases from V and 5 bases from J, with 14 bases between. Germline lookup yields CDR1 SQVTM and CDR2 ANQGSEA. The CDR3 sequence is 13 residues long. CDR3 sequence: CSVVPGTRTEAFF. The CDR3 DNA follows: TGCAGCGTTGTACCAGGAACCCGAACTGAAGCTTTCTTT.

The rearrangement links TRBV2 to TRBJ2-6; TRBD2 might be the D (6 bases). CDR3 length: 18 residues. The germline V and J ends were trimmed by 7 bases and 0 bases, with 19 bases remaining between them. Germline V gene data show CDR1 as SNHLY and CDR2 as FYNNEI. Here the CDR3 DNA reads TGTGCCAGCAAGGAGGGACGAGGGGCATACTCTGGGGCCAACGTCCTGACTTTC. Residues: CASKEGRGAYSGANVLTF.